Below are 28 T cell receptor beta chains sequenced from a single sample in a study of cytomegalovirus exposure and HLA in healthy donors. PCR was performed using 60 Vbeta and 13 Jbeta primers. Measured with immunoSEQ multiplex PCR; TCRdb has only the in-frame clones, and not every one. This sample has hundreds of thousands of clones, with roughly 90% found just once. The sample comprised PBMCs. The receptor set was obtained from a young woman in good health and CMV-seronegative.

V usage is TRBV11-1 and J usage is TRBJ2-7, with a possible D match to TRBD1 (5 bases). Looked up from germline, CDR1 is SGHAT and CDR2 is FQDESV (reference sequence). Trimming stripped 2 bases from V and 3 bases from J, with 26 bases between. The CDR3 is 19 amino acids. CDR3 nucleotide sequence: TGTGCCAGCAGCTTAACCCGCGTAAAATTGTTCGGACAAAACTACGAGCAGTACTTC. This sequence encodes CASSLTRVKLFGQNYEQYF.

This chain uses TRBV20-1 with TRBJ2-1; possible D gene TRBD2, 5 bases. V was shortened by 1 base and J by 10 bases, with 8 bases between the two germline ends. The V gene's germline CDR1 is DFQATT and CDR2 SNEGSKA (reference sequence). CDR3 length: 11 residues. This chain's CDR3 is CSARVTGEQFF. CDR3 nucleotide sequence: TGCAGTGCTAGAGTAACGGGGGAGCAGTTCTTC.

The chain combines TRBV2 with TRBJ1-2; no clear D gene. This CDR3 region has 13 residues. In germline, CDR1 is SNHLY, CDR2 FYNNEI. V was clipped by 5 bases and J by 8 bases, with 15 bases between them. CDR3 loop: CASSPGEKWGYTF. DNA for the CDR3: TGTGCCAGCAGTCCCGGGGAAAAGTGGGGCTACACCTTC.

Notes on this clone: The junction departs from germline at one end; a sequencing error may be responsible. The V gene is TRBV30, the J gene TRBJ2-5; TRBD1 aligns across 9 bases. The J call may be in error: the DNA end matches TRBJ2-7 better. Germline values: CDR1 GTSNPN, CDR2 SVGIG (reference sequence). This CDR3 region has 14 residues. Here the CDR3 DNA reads TGTACCTGGTCCAGGACAGGGGTGTGGTACGAGCAGTACTTC. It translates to CTWSRTGVWYEQYF.

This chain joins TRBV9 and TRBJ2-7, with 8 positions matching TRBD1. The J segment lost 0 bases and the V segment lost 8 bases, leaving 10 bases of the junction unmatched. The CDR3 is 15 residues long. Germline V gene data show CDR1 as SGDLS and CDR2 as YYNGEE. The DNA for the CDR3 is TGTGCCAGAACTACCGGGACAGGTGACTCCTACGAGCAGTACTTC. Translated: CARTTGTGDSYEQYF.

CDR3 region: CASSLTGSTVDGYTF. The CDR3 region has the DNA TGTGCCAGCAGCTTGACAGGCTCGACCGTAGATGGCTACACCTTC. V is TRBV7-3 and J is TRBJ1-2; the D gene is possibly TRBD1 (6 bases). The germline CDR1 and CDR2 sequences are SGHTA and FQGTGA. This CDR3 contains 15 residues. Trimming pared 3 bases from V and 6 bases from J, leaving 17 bases between.

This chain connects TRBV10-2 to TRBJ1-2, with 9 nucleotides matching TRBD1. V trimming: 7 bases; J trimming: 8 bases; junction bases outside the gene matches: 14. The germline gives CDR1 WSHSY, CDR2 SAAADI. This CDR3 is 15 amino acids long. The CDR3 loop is CASTVSRDRAGGYTF. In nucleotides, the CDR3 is TGCGCCAGCACGGTTTCCCGGGACAGGGCTGGGGGCTACACCTTC.

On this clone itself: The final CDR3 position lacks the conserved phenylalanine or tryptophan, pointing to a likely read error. The CDR3 DNA sequence: TGCGCCAGCAGCTTGACCGGGACAGGGTCGTACGAGCAGTACCTC. Residues: CASSLTGTGSYEQYL. The chain recombines TRBV5-1 with TRBJ2-7, with 9 bases identical to TRBD1. CDR3 size: 15 residues. The germline CDR1 and CDR2 sequences are SGHRS and YFSETQ. Unmatched junction bases numbered 6, after V lost 1 base and J lost 4 bases.

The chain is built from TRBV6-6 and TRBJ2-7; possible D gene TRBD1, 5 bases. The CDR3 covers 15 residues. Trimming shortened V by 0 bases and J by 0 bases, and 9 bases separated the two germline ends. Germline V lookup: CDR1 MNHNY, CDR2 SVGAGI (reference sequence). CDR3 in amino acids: CASSYSKGSSYEQYF. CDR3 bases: TGTGCCAGCAGTTACTCGAAGGGGTCCTCCTACGAGCAGTACTTC.

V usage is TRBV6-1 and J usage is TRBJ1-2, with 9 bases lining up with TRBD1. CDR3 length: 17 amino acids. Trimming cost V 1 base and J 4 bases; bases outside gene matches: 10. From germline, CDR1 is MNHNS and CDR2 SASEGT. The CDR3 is CASSEDGTGILSYGYTF. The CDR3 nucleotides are TGTGCCAGCAGTGAAGATGGGACAGGGATCCTCTCCTATGGCTACACCTTC.

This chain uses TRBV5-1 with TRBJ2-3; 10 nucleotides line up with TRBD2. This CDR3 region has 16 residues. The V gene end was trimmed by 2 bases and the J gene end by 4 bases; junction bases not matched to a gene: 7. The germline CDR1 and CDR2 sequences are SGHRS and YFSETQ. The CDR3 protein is CASSLKAGGLSDTQYF. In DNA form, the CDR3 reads TGCGCCAGCAGCTTAAAAGCGGGGGGGCTGTCAGATACGCAGTATTTT.

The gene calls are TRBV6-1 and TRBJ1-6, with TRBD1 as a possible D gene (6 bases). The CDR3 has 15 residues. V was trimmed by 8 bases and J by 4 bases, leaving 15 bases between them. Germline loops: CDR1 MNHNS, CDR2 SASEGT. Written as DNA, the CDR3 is TGTGCCAGCCATTCCGGCACAGGGTATAATTCACCCCTCCACTTT. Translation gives CASHSGTGYNSPLHF.

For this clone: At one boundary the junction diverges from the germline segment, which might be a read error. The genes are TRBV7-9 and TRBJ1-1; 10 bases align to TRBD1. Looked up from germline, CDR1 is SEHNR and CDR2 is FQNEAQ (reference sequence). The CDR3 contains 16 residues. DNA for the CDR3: TGTTCCAGCAGCCCTTATCCGGGACAGGGGTTCTCCCCCGCTTTCTTT. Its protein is CSSSPYPGQGFSPAFF.

CDR3 sequence (DNA): TGCGCCAGCAGTGAGGTACTGGCTCCCTTAGGGAGGTACTCCTATAATTCACCCCTCCACTTT. Amino acid sequence: CASSEVLAPLGRYSYNSPLHF. This chain uses TRBV10-2 with TRBJ1-6; D unresolved. V was trimmed by 2 bases and J by 0 bases, leaving 23 bases between them. The germline gives CDR1 WSHSY, CDR2 SAAADI. The CDR3 extends over 21 amino acids.

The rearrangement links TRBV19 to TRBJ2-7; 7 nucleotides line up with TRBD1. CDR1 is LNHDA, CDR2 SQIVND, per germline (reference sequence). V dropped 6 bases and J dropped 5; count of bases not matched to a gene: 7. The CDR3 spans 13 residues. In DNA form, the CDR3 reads TGTGCCAGTAGGCCAGACAGGGTCCACGAGCAGTACTTC. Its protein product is CASRPDRVHEQYF.

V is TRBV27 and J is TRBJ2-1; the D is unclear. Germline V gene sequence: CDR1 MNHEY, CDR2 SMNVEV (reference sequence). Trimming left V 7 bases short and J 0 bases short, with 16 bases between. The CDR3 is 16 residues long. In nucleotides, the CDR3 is TGTGCCAGCACTTTCGACTTCTGGAGCTCCTACAATGAGCAGTTCTTC. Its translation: CASTFDFWSSYNEQFF.

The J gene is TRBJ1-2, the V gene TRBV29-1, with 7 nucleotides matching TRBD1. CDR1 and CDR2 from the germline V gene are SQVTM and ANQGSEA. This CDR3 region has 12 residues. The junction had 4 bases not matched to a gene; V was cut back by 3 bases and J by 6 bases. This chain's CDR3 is CSVDRGQDGYTF. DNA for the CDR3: TGCAGCGTTGATAGGGGGCAGGATGGCTACACCTTC. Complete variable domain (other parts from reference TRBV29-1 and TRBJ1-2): SAVISQKPSRDICQRGTSLTIQCQVDSQVTMMFWYRQQPGQSLTLIATANQGSEATYESGFVIDKFPISRPNLTFSTLTVSNMSPEDSSIYLCSVDRGQDGYTFGSGTRLTVV.

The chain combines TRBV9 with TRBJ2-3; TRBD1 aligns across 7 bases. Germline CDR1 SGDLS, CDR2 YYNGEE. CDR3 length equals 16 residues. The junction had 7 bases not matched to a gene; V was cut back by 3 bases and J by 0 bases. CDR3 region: CASSADRDTSTDTQYF. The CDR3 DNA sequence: TGTGCCAGCAGCGCAGACAGGGATACTAGCACAGATACGCAGTATTTT.

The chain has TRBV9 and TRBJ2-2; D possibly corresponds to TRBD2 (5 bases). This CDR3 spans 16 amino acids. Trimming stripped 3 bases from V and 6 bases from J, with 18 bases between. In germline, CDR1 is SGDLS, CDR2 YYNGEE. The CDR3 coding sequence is TGTGCCAGCAGCGAGCCCGGCTCTAGCCCAGCCGGGGAGCTGTTTTTT. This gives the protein CASSEPGSSPAGELFF.

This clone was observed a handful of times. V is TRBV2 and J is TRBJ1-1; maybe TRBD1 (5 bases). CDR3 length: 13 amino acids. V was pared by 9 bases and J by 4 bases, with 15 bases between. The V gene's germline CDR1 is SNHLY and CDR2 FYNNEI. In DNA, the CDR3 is TGTGCCAGACTCTCCCAGGGAGGCACTGAAGCTTTCTTT. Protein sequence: CARLSQGGTEAFF. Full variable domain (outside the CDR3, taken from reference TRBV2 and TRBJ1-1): EPEVTQTPSHQVTQMGQEVILRCVPISNHLYFYWYRQILGQKVEFLVSFYNNEISEKSEIFDDQFSVERPDGSNFTLKIRSTKLEDSAMYFCARLSQGGTEAFFGQGTRLTVV.

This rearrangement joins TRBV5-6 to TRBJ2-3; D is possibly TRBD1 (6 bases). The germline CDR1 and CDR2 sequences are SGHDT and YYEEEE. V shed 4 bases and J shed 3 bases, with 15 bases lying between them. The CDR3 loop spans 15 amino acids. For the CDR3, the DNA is TGTGCCAGCAGCCCGGTCCCGAGGGGGACAGATACGCAGTATTTT. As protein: CASSPVPRGTDTQYF.

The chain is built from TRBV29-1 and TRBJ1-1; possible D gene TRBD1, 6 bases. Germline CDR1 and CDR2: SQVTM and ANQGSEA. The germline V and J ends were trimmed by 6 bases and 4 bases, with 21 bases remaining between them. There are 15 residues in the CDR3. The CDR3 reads CSVLNPIQGSTEAFF. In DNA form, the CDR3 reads TGCAGCGTCCTTAACCCAATACAGGGAAGCACTGAAGCTTTCTTT.

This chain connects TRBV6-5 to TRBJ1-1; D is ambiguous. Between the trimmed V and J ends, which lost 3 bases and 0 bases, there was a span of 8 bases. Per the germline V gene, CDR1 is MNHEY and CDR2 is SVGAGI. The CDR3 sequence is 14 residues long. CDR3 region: CASSYSDMNTEAFF. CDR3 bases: TGTGCCAGCAGTTATTCAGACATGAACACTGAAGCTTTCTTT.

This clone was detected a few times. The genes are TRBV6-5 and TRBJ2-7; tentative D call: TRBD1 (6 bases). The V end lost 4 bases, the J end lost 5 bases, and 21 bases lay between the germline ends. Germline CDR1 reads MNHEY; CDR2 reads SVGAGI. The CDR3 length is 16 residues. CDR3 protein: CASSFTYGGRDNEQYF. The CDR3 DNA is TGTGCCAGCAGTTTCACTTACGGTGGCAGGGACAACGAGCAGTACTTC.

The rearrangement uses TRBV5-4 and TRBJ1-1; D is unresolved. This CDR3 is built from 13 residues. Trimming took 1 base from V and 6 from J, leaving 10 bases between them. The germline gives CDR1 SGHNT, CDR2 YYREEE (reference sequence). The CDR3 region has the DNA TGTGCCAGCAGCTTGACAGACGGATCTGAAGCTTTCTTT. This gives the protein CASSLTDGSEAFF. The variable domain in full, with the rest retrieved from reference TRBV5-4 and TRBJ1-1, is ETGVTQSPTHLIKTRGQQVTLRCSSQSGHNTVSWYQQALGQGPQFIFQYYREEENGRGNFPPRFSGLQFPNYSSELNVNALELDDSALYLCASSLTDGSEAFFGQGTRLTVV.

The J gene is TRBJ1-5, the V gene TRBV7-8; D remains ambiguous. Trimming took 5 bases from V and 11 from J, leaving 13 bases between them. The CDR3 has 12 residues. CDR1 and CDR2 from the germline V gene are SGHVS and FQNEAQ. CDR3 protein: CASSPPSEAQHF. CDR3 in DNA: TGTGCCAGCAGCCCGCCGTCCGAGGCCCAGCATTTT. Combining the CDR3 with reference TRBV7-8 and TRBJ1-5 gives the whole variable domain GAGVSQSPRYKVAKRGQDVALRCDPISGHVSLFWYQQALGQGPEFLTYFQNEAQLDKSGLPSDRFFAERPEGSVSTLKIQRTQQEDSAVYLCASSPPSEAQHFGDGTRLSIL.

CDR3 in DNA: TGTGCCAGCAGCTGGACTAGCGGAGGGTACGAGCAGTACTTC. Protein sequence: CASSWTSGGYEQYF. This rearrangement joins TRBV11-2 to TRBJ2-7; TRBD2 matches at 10 bases. The germline gives CDR1 SGHAT, CDR2 FQNNGV. The length of the CDR3 is 14 residues. V shed 4 bases and J 4 bases; nucleotides not matched to a gene: 4.

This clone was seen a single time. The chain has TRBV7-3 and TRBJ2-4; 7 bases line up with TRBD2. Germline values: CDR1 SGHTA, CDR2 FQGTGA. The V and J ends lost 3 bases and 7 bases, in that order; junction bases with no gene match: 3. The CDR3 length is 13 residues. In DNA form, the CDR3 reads TGTGCCAGCAGCTTCGGAGCGGGGAACATTCAGTACTTC. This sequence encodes CASSFGAGNIQYF.